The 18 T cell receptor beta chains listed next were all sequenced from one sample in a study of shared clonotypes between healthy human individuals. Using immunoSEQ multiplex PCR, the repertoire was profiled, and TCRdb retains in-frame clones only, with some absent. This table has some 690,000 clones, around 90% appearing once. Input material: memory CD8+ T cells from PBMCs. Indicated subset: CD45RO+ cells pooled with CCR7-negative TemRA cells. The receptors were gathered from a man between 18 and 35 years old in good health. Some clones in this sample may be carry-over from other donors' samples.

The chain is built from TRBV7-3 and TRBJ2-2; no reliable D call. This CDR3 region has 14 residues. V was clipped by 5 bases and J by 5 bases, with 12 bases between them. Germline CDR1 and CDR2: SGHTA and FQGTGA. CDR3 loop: CASSPLPGTGELFF. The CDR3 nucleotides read TGTGCCAGCAGCCCCCTCCCCGGGACCGGGGAGCTGTTTTTT. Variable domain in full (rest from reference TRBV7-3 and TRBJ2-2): GAGVSQTPSNKVTEKGKYVELRCDPISGHTALYWYRQSLGQGPEFLIYFQGTGAADDSGLPNDRFFAVRPEGSVSTLKIQRTERGDSAVYLCASSPLPGTGELFFGEGSRLTVL.

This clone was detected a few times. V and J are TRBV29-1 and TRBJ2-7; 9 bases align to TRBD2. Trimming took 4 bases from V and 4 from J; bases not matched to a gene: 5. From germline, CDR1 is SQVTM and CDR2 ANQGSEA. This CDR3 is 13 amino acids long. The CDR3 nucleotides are TGCAGCGTTGCGACTAGCGGTGAATACGAGCAGTACTTC. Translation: CSVATSGEYEQYF.

The CDR3 sequence: CASSPTKGRDREINEQFF. The CDR3 coding sequence is TGCGCCAGCAGCCCTACAAAAGGGAGAGACAGGGAGATCAATGAGCAGTTCTTC. The chain joins TRBV4-1 to TRBJ2-1; TRBD1 matches at 7 bases. The CDR3 has 18 residues. CDR1 is MGHRA, CDR2 YSYEKL, per germline. V lost 4 bases and J lost 6; bases outside the gene matches: 18.

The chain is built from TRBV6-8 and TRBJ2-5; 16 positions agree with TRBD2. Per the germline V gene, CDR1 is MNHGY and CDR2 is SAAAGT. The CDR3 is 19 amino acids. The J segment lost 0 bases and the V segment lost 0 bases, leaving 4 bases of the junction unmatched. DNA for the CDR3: TGTGCCAGCAGTTACTCGGGACTAGCGGGAGGGTCTAACCAAGAGACCCAGTACTTC. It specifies CASSYSGLAGGSNQETQYF.

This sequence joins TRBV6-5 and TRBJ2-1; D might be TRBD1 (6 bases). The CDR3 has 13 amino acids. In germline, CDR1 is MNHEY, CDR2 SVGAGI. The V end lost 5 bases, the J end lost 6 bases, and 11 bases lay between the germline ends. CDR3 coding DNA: TGTGCCAGCAGTATGAGGACAGTCAATGAGCAGTTCTTC. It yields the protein CASSMRTVNEQFF.

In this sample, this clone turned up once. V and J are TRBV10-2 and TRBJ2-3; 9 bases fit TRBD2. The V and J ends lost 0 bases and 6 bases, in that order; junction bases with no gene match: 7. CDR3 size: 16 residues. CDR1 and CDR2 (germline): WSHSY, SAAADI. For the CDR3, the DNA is TGCGCCAGCAGTGAGTCGCGGGAGGGCCCTTGGGATACGCAGTATTTT. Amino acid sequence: CASSESREGPWDTQYF.

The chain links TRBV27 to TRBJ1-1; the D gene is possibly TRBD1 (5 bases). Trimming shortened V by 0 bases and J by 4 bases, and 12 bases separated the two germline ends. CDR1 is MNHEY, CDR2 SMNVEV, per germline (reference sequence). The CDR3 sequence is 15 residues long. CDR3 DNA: TGTGCCAGCAGTTTATCCTGGGGGGTGGGCACTGAAGCTTTCTTT. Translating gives CASSLSWGVGTEAFF.

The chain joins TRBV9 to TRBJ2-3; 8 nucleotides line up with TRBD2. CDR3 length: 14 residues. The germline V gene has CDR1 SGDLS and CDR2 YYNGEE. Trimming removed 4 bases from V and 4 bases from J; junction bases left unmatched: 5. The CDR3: CASSLSGKADTQYF. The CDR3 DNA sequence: TGTGCCAGCAGCCTTAGCGGGAAGGCAGATACGCAGTATTTT.

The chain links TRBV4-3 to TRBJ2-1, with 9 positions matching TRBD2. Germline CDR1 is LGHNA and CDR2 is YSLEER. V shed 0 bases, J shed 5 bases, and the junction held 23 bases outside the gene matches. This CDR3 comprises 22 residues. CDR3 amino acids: CASSQDSGRAFPAGGPHNEQFF. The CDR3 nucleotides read TGCGCCAGCAGCCAAGATAGTGGTCGGGCCTTTCCGGCGGGAGGGCCCCACAATGAGCAGTTCTTC.

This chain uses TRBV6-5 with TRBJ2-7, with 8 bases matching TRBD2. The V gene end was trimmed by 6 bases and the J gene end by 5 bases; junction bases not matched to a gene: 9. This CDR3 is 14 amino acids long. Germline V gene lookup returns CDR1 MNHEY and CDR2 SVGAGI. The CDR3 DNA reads TGTGCCAGCAGCCCCCGGGAGGGGAGGCACGAGCAGTACTTC. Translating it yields CASSPREGRHEQYF.

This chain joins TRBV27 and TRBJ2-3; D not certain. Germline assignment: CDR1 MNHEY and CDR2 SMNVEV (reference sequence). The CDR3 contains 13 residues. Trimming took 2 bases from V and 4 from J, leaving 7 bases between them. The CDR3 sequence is CASSLGSADTQYF. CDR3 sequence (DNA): TGTGCCAGCAGTTTAGGTTCGGCAGATACGCAGTATTTT.

The CDR3: CASSWPGLDTIYF. CDR3 sequence (DNA): TGTGCCAGCAGCTGGCCAGGATTGGACACCATATATTTT. The chain recombines TRBV5-6 with TRBJ1-3; D is unclear. CDR1 is SGHDT and CDR2 is YYEEEE in the germline V gene. The CDR3 is made up of 13 amino acids. V lost 3 bases and J lost 8, with 12 bases in between.

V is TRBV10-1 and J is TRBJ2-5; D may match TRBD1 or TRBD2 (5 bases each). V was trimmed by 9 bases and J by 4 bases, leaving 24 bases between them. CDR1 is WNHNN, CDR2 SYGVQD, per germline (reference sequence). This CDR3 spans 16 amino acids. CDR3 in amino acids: CARGARDLVDRETQYF. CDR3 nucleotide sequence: TGCGCCAGGGGAGCCCGGGACCTGGTTGACCGAGAGACCCAGTACTTC.

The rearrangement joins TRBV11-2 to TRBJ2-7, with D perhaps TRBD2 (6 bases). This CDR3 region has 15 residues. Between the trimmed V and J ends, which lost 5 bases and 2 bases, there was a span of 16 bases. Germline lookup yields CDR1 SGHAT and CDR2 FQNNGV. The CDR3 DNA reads TGTGCCAGCAGCGCCCGGGCGGGATCAACCTACGAGCAGTACTTC. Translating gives CASSARAGSTYEQYF.

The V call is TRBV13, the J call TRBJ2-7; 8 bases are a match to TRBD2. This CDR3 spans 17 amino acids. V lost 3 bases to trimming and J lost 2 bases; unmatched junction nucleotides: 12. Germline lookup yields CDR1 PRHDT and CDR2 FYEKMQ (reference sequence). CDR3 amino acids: CASSLRAGDRPAYEQYF. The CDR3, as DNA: TGTGCCAGCAGCTTGAGAGCGGGGGACCGCCCGGCCTACGAGCAGTACTTC.

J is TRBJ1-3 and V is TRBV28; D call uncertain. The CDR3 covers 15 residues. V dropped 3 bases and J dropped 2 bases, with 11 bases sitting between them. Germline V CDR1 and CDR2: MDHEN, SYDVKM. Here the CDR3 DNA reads TGTGCCAGCAGTTTCCCTCGGGAAGCTGGAAACACCATATATTTT. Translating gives CASSFPREAGNTIYF.

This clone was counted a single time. The CDR3 DNA sequence: TGTGCCAGCAGCCTTCGGGGGACGAGGAACACTGAAGCTTTCTTT. Amino acid sequence: CASSLRGTRNTEAFF. This rearrangement joins TRBV7-6 to TRBJ1-1, with a tentative D call TRBD1 (5 bases). The CDR3 length is 15 residues. V gave up 5 bases and J gave up 1 base, with 14 bases separating them. Germline CDR1 reads SGHVS; CDR2 reads FNYEAQ.

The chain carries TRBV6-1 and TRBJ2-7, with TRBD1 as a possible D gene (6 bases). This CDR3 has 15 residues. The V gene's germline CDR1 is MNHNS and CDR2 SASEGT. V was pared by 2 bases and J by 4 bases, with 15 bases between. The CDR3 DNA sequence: TGTGCCAGCAGTGAAACGTCCTGGCAGGGGTACGAGCAGTACTTC. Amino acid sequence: CASSETSWQGYEQYF.